Sequencing of this TCR beta chain was carried out in a study of T-cell reconstitution after alpha-beta-depleted transplantation in children (dated by TCRdb to 2016 to 2017). About the full investigation: T-cell immune reconstitution after TCRalphabeta/CD19-depleted allogeneic hematopoietic cell transplantation in children was quantitatively tracked in the study by means of TCR repertoire profiling.

Results and caveats for the whole study, not just this receptor: Hyperexpanded clone frequencies declined over subsequent months; after one year, T-cell counts and TCRbeta diversity were mostly attributed to newly produced T cells. The high TCRbeta diversity at day 60 in some patients was ascribed to recipient T cells and intrathymic progenitors that had survived conditioning. The apparently early alphabetaT-cell count recovery about two months after transplant was reportedly dependent on only several hundred rapidly expanded clones derived from non-depleted graft cells.

This clonotype was seen more than once but under ten times. There is no known antigen for this receptor. No much larger clonotype is one base removed from it; base qualities were not supplied. The library was produced with PCR. Sequencer: Illumina HiSeq 2500. To normalize quantification of the TCRbeta repertoire, the TCR libraries were built with molecular barcoding that relied on unique molecular identifiers. TCRdb reanalyzed the raw reads on its own, using fastp at Q25 for trimming and MiXCR for clone calling, and kept in-frame beta chains. Records with the same CDR3 protein are collapsed into one entry carrying the most frequent genes and DNA. Across this sample there are hundreds of thousands of distinct CDR3 sequences, with about a sixth seen only once. Of the sample, roughly two fifths is held by the ten largest clones. The treatment or condition label on this specimen signifies: allogeneic hematopoietic cell transplantation with graft depleted of TCRalphabeta T cells and CD19 B cells. The children who served as transplant recipients had been given grafts of TCRalphabeta/CD19-depleted allogeneic hematopoietic cells.

CDR1 MNHEY and CDR2 SVGEGT were looked up in the germline V gene. V trim: 4 bases; J trim: 6 bases; unmatched bases: 22. From its cysteine to its phenylalanine, the CDR3 spans 20 amino acids. This entry keeps only the CDR3 DNA: 60 bases, framed from base 1. The sample here was PBMCs, mostly from graft donor cells, taken 360 days after TCRalphabeta/CD19-depleted stem cell transplant. The sequence derives from a male patient between 2 and 15 years old who had a stem cell transplant for acute lymphoblastic leukemia, so the T cells may come from the graft donor. The rearrangement joined TRBV6-2 or TRBV6-3 to TRBJ2-1; a stretch of 9 junction bases matches TRBD2. The DNA sequence reads TGTGCCAGCAGTTCCCTCTCCGGGACTAGCTTTCTCCGCCAACTCAATGAGCAGTTCTTC. The resulting protein is CASSSLSGTSFLRQLNEQFF.